This passage covers 32 T cell receptor beta chains from one sample sequenced in a study of cytomegalovirus exposure and HLA in healthy donors. 13 Jbeta primers and 60 Vbeta primers were used for the PCR. Produced via immunoSEQ multiplex PCR; TCRdb's table is partial and in-frame only. The sample gives approximately 220,000 clones, approximately 88% of which show up once; 0.71% is in the top ten. Sequences were obtained from PBMCs. These receptors were collected from a boy aged 2 to 9 in good health and CMV-seronegative.

This chain connects TRBV27 to TRBJ2-1, with 11 bases identical to TRBD2. The V gene's germline CDR1 is MNHEY and CDR2 SMNVEV (reference sequence). J lost 5 bases, V lost 5 bases, and 5 bases had no gene match. CDR3 length: 15 amino acids. The CDR3 nucleotides read TGTGCCAGCAGTATCGGGACTAGCGGAGACAATGAGCAGTTCTTC. Translation: CASSIGTSGDNEQFF.

This clone was observed a single time. The rearrangement joins TRBV4-1 to TRBJ2-5, with 9 bases fitting TRBD1. CDR3 length: 16 amino acids. Germline lookup yields CDR1 MGHRA and CDR2 YSYEKL. Trimming removed 2 bases from V and 4 bases from J; junction bases left unmatched: 8. The CDR3 sequence: CASSQPFAGQGETQYF. CDR3 bases: TGCGCCAGCAGCCAACCCTTTGCGGGACAGGGAGAGACCCAGTACTTC.

V gene TRBV4-2 combines with J gene TRBJ2-5, with D maybe TRBD1 (5 bases). Trimming removed 0 bases at V and 5 bases at J, with 13 bases between. This CDR3 has 15 amino acids. Germline V lookup: CDR1 LGHNA, CDR2 YNFKEQ. The chain's CDR3 is CASSQDGRGPETQYF. CDR3 sequence (DNA): TGTGCCAGCAGCCAAGACGGAAGGGGTCCGGAGACCCAGTACTTC.

V gene TRBV13 combines with J gene TRBJ2-7; D is perhaps TRBD2 (6 bases). Trimming removed 4 bases at V and 4 bases at J, with 14 bases between. This CDR3 spans 14 amino acids. Germline V gives CDR1 PRHDT, CDR2 FYEKMQ (reference sequence). The CDR3 DNA follows: TGTGCCAGCAGCTCTGGGGGGTACTGGTACGAGCAGTACTTC. Residues: CASSSGGYWYEQYF.

The chain employs TRBV11-2 and TRBJ2-5; 7 nucleotides align to TRBD2. CDR1 and CDR2 (germline): SGHAT, FQNNGV. The length of the CDR3 is 12 residues. Losses at the gene ends were 8 bases for V and 8 bases for J; bases not matched to a gene: 8. This CDR3 reads CASWGGTGTQYF. The CDR3 region has the DNA TGTGCCAGCTGGGGAGGGACGGGAACCCAGTACTTC.

V and J are TRBV27 and TRBJ1-2; 7 bases are a match to TRBD1. V lost 0 bases to trimming and J lost 0 bases; unmatched junction nucleotides: 10. Germline assignment: CDR1 MNHEY and CDR2 SMNVEV (reference sequence). The CDR3 extends over 18 amino acids. This CDR3 is CASSLSLTGAAANYGYTF. CDR3 sequence (DNA): TGTGCCAGCAGTTTATCGCTCACAGGGGCGGCAGCTAACTATGGCTACACCTTC.

The V and J genes are TRBV27 and TRBJ2-5; TRBD2 matches at 12 bases. CDR1 is MNHEY and CDR2 is SMNVEV in the germline V gene (reference sequence). Unmatched junction bases numbered 18, after V lost 2 bases and J lost 2 bases. This CDR3 is built from 21 residues. The CDR3 bases are TGTGCCAGCAGTTTACGGCTAGCGGGAGGGCCGATTCCCTTCCCTCAAGAGACCCAGTACTTC. This codes for CASSLRLAGGPIPFPQETQYF.

J is TRBJ2-5 and V is TRBV6-5, with D tentatively TRBD2 (5 bases). The V gene's germline CDR1 is MNHEY and CDR2 SVGAGI. The CDR3 extends over 15 amino acids. V gave up 0 bases and J gave up 4 bases, with 12 bases separating them. This chain's CDR3 is CASSYSGAGAETQYF. The CDR3 DNA reads as TGTGCCAGCAGTTACTCGGGAGCTGGTGCAGAGACCCAGTACTTC.

This clone came up a few times. The same CDR3 arises from other DNA sequences in this sample as well. The genes are TRBV6-6 and TRBJ2-5, with TRBD2 as a possible D gene (7 bases). Trimming cost V 0 bases and J 4 bases, with 12 bases left between them. The germline V gene has CDR1 MNHNY and CDR2 SVGAGI (reference sequence). This CDR3 is 15 amino acids long. The CDR3 is CASSYSTGRGETQYF. Here the CDR3 DNA reads TGTGCCAGCAGTTACTCCACAGGGAGGGGAGAGACCCAGTACTTC.

This chain uses TRBV4-1 with TRBJ2-1, with TRBD1 matching 7 bases. Unmatched junction bases numbered 4, after V lost 2 bases and J lost 6 bases. In germline, CDR1 is MGHRA, CDR2 YSYEKL. The CDR3 consists of 14 residues. In DNA, the CDR3 is TGCGCCAGCAGCCAACCCCGACAGGGCAATGAGCAGTTCTTC. Amino acid sequence: CASSQPRQGNEQFF.

This clone has only one observation. This chain uses TRBV27 with TRBJ1-2; D not certain. The V end lost 3 bases, the J end lost 8 bases, and 19 bases lay between the germline ends. The CDR3 sequence is 15 residues long. Germline CDR1 reads MNHEY; CDR2 reads SMNVEV (reference sequence). The CDR3 DNA is TGTGCCAGCAGTTTGGAGTCGGCCTTTTTTACCGGCTACACCTTC. Its translation: CASSLESAFFTGYTF.

The chain couples TRBV11-2 to TRBJ2-7; 7 bases match TRBD1. Germline loops: CDR1 SGHAT, CDR2 FQNNGV. This CDR3 is 19 amino acids long. Unmatched junction bases numbered 17, after V lost 3 bases and J lost 0 bases. CDR3 nucleotides: TGTGCCAGCAGCTTTGGATCAGCCTCCAGGGGGTCTAGCTCCTACGAGCAGTACTTC. Translating gives CASSFGSASRGSSSYEQYF. The full variable domain, with the rest looked up from reference TRBV11-2 and TRBJ2-7, is EAGVAQSPRYKIIEKRQSVAFWCNPISGHATLYWYQQILGQGPKLLIQFQNNGVVDDSQLPKDRFSAERLKGVDSTLKIQPAKLEDSAVYLCASSFGSASRGSSSYEQYFGPGTRLTVT.

The rearrangement joins TRBV29-1 to TRBJ2-3; 12 positions match TRBD1. Germline CDR1 and CDR2: SQVTM and ANQGSEA. The CDR3 length is 16 residues. V lost 7 bases, J lost 1 base, and 9 bases stayed unmatched. CDR3 coding DNA: TGCAGCGGTACCGGGACAGGGGGCCGTGGCACAGATACGCAGTATTTT. Translation gives CSGTGTGGRGTDTQYF.

The rearrangement joins TRBV5-1 to TRBJ2-5, with TRBD2 matching 10 bases. This CDR3 has 18 amino acids. CDR1 and CDR2 (germline): SGHRS, YFSETQ. V lost 0 bases, J lost 2 bases, and 10 bases stayed unmatched. CDR3: CASSLGASGGQQQETQYF. The CDR3 coding sequence is TGCGCCAGCAGCTTGGGGGCTAGCGGGGGACAACAGCAAGAGACCCAGTACTTC.

This chain connects TRBV7-9 to TRBJ1-2, with TRBD1 as a possible D gene (6 bases). The CDR3 is made up of 16 amino acids. Germline lookup yields CDR1 SEHNR and CDR2 FQNEAQ (reference sequence). Trimming stripped 1 base from V and 4 bases from J, with 16 bases between. The CDR3: CASSLVGEGVIYGYTF. The CDR3 DNA reads TGTGCCAGCAGCTTAGTGGGCGAGGGGGTGATCTATGGCTACACCTTC.

CDR3 sequence (DNA): TGTGCCTGGAGCGATCTAGCGAGAAATTACAATGAGCAGTTCTTC. It codes for CAWSDLARNYNEQFF. The chain carries TRBV30 and TRBJ2-1, with a possible D match to TRBD2 (6 bases). Germline loops: CDR1 GTSNPN, CDR2 SVGIG (reference sequence). V dropped 3 bases and J dropped 4 bases, with 16 bases sitting between them. The CDR3 consists of 15 residues.

The V call is TRBV15, the J call TRBJ2-7; D remains ambiguous. Trimming pared 1 base from V and 3 bases from J, leaving 10 bases between. CDR1 and CDR2 (germline): LNHNV, YYDKDF (reference sequence). The length of the CDR3 is 14 residues. As DNA, the CDR3 is TGTGCCACCAGCAGAGCCCAAAGAGGCTACGAGCAGTACTTC. Amino acids: CATSRAQRGYEQYF.

The chain is built from TRBV28 and TRBJ2-7, with 8 positions matching TRBD1. Trimming at V came to 3 bases and at J to 7 bases, leaving 8 bases not matched to a gene. The CDR3 runs 14 residues. The germline V gene encodes CDR1 MDHEN and CDR2 SYDVKM. The CDR3 loop is CASSFRQGNWEQYF. The CDR3 DNA reads TGTGCCAGCAGTTTCCGACAGGGGAATTGGGAGCAGTACTTC.

CDR3 in DNA: TGTGCCAGCAGCTTAGACAGCCAGTCTCATGAGCAGTTCTTC. This translates into CASSLDSQSHEQFF. V and J are TRBV7-9 and TRBJ2-1, with unresolved D. Germline assignment: CDR1 SEHNR and CDR2 FQNEAQ (reference sequence). The CDR3 has 14 residues. V was cut by 1 base and J by 8 bases, with 12 bases left in between.

This clone has a handful of counts. The chain has TRBV7-9 and TRBJ2-5, with a tentative D call TRBD2 (5 bases). Trimming took off 5 bases at V and 3 bases at J, with 10 bases between the two ends. Germline V lookup: CDR1 SEHNR, CDR2 FQNEAQ (reference sequence). The CDR3 is 13 residues long. CDR3 region: CASSPRTEETQYF. The CDR3 DNA reads as TGTGCCAGCAGCCCCCGGACTGAAGAGACCCAGTACTTC.

CDR3 sequence: CASSLGTGETQYF. The CDR3 DNA reads as TGCGCCAGCAGCTTGGGAACAGGGGAGACCCAGTACTTC. The chain couples TRBV5-1 to TRBJ2-5; a possible D gene is TRBD1 (6 bases). V was pared by 0 bases and J by 5 bases, with 8 bases between. CDR3 size: 13 residues. Germline-derived CDR1 and CDR2 are SGHRS and YFSETQ.

The chain links TRBV7-8 to TRBJ1-2, with 7 positions matching TRBD1. This CDR3 is built from 14 residues. The V and J ends lost 4 bases and 3 bases, in that order; junction bases with no gene match: 5. Germline V gene lookup returns CDR1 SGHVS and CDR2 FQNEAQ. The CDR3: CASSSDRVDYGYTF. The CDR3 DNA reads TGTGCCAGCAGCTCAGACAGGGTAGACTATGGCTACACCTTC.

This clone was found once. J is TRBJ2-7 and V is TRBV19; 9 positions match TRBD2. Germline V lookup: CDR1 LNHDA, CDR2 SQIVND (reference sequence). CDR3 length: 14 residues. V lost 3 bases and J lost 3; bases outside the gene matches: 3. The CDR3: CASSIGTSYYEQYF. CDR3 in DNA: TGTGCCAGTAGTATTGGGACTAGCTACTACGAGCAGTACTTC.

V usage is TRBV12-5 and J usage is TRBJ1-5, with 12 positions matching TRBD1. The germline V gene has CDR1 LGHNT and CDR2 FRNRAP. The CDR3 has 15 amino acids. The ends lost 6 bases at V and 2 bases at J; junction bases unmatched: 2. The CDR3 reads CASGGTGGRNQPQHF. The CDR3 DNA is TGTGCTAGTGGCGGGACAGGGGGCCGCAATCAGCCCCAGCATTTT. Variable domain in full (rest from reference TRBV12-5 and TRBJ1-5): DARVTQTPRHKVTEMGQEVTMRCQPILGHNTVFWYRQTMMQGLELLAYFRNRAPLDDSGMPKDRFSAEMPDATLATLKIQPSEPRDSAVYFCASGGTGGRNQPQHFGDGTRLSIL.

The gene calls are TRBV2 and TRBJ2-1, with 7 bases identical to TRBD1. Trimming cost V 4 bases and J 0 bases; bases outside gene matches: 6. CDR3 length equals 16 residues. Looked up from germline, CDR1 is SNHLY and CDR2 is FYNNEI. The CDR3 DNA reads TGTGCCAGCAGTGGACAGGGTAGGGACTCCTACAATGAGCAGTTCTTC. This sequence encodes CASSGQGRDSYNEQFF.

The chain's CDR3 is CASSGPDRGTMNTEAFF. CDR3 nucleotide sequence: TGTGCCAGCAGTGGCCCCGACAGGGGAACCATGAACACTGAAGCTTTCTTT. The V call is TRBV25-1, the J call TRBJ1-1, with TRBD1 matching over 8 bases. V lost 4 bases and J lost 0; bases outside the gene matches: 10. The CDR3 totals 17 residues. Germline V lookup: CDR1 MGHDK, CDR2 SYGVNS. The entire variable domain, with the rest obtained from reference TRBV25-1 and TRBJ1-1, is as follows: EADIYQTPRYLVIGTGKKITLECSQTMGHDKMYWYQQDPGMELHLIHYSYGVNSTEKGDLSSESTVSRIRTEHFPLTLESARPSHTSQYLCASSGPDRGTMNTEAFFGQGTRLTVV.

This chain connects TRBV5-4 to TRBJ1-2, with D possibly matching TRBD1 (6 bases). This CDR3 is built from 15 residues. Germline V lookup: CDR1 SGHNT, CDR2 YYREEE (reference sequence). The V end lost 2 bases, the J end lost 4 bases, and 15 bases lay between the germline ends. This CDR3 reads CASSLGTTRGYGYTF. CDR3 sequence (DNA): TGTGCCAGCAGCTTAGGGACAACAAGAGGCTATGGCTACACCTTC.

This chain connects TRBV20-1 to TRBJ2-7, with no clear D. Per germline, CDR1 DFQATT and CDR2 SNEGSKA (reference sequence). The V end was cut by 5 bases, the J end by 3 bases, with 8 bases between. The CDR3 covers 11 residues. The CDR3 sequence: CSAPSLYEQYF. The CDR3 DNA sequence: TGCAGTGCTCCTTCCCTCTACGAGCAGTACTTC.

The chain carries TRBV5-1 and TRBJ2-7; 8 positions agree with TRBD1. The CDR3 loop spans 15 amino acids. V lost 4 bases to trimming and J lost 5 bases; unmatched junction nucleotides: 11. Germline assignment: CDR1 SGHRS and CDR2 YFSETQ. CDR3 DNA: TGCGCCAGCAGCGTCACCGGGACAGGCTGGAACGAGCAGTACTTC. This codes for CASSVTGTGWNEQYF.

The gene calls are TRBV13 and TRBJ2-2; 11 nucleotides agree with TRBD2. Per germline, CDR1 PRHDT and CDR2 FYEKMQ (reference sequence). The CDR3 has 15 amino acids. The V gene end was trimmed by 6 bases and the J gene end by 9 bases; junction bases not matched to a gene: 9. Written as DNA, the CDR3 is TGTGCCAGCAGTCCTAGCGGGAGGCCCCTCAGGGAGCTGTTTTTT. Translated, it gives CASSPSGRPLRELFF.

The chain carries TRBV7-8 and TRBJ1-5; D is undetermined. This CDR3 spans 14 amino acids. Trimming removed 5 bases from V and 0 bases from J, with 8 bases in between. Per germline, CDR1 SGHVS and CDR2 FQNEAQ. The CDR3 nucleotides read TGTGCCAGCAGCGGTCGGGGTAGCAATCAGCCCCAGCATTTT. It yields the protein CASSGRGSNQPQHF.

The V and J genes are TRBV19 and TRBJ2-5; D perhaps matches TRBD2 (5 bases). This CDR3 spans 12 amino acids. The germline CDR1 and CDR2 sequences are LNHDA and SQIVND (reference sequence). Trimming shortened V by 6 bases and J by 5 bases, and 10 bases separated the two germline ends. The CDR3 nucleotides read TGTGCCAGTAGCACGGGAAGGGAGACCCAGTACTTC. Its translation: CASSTGRETQYF.